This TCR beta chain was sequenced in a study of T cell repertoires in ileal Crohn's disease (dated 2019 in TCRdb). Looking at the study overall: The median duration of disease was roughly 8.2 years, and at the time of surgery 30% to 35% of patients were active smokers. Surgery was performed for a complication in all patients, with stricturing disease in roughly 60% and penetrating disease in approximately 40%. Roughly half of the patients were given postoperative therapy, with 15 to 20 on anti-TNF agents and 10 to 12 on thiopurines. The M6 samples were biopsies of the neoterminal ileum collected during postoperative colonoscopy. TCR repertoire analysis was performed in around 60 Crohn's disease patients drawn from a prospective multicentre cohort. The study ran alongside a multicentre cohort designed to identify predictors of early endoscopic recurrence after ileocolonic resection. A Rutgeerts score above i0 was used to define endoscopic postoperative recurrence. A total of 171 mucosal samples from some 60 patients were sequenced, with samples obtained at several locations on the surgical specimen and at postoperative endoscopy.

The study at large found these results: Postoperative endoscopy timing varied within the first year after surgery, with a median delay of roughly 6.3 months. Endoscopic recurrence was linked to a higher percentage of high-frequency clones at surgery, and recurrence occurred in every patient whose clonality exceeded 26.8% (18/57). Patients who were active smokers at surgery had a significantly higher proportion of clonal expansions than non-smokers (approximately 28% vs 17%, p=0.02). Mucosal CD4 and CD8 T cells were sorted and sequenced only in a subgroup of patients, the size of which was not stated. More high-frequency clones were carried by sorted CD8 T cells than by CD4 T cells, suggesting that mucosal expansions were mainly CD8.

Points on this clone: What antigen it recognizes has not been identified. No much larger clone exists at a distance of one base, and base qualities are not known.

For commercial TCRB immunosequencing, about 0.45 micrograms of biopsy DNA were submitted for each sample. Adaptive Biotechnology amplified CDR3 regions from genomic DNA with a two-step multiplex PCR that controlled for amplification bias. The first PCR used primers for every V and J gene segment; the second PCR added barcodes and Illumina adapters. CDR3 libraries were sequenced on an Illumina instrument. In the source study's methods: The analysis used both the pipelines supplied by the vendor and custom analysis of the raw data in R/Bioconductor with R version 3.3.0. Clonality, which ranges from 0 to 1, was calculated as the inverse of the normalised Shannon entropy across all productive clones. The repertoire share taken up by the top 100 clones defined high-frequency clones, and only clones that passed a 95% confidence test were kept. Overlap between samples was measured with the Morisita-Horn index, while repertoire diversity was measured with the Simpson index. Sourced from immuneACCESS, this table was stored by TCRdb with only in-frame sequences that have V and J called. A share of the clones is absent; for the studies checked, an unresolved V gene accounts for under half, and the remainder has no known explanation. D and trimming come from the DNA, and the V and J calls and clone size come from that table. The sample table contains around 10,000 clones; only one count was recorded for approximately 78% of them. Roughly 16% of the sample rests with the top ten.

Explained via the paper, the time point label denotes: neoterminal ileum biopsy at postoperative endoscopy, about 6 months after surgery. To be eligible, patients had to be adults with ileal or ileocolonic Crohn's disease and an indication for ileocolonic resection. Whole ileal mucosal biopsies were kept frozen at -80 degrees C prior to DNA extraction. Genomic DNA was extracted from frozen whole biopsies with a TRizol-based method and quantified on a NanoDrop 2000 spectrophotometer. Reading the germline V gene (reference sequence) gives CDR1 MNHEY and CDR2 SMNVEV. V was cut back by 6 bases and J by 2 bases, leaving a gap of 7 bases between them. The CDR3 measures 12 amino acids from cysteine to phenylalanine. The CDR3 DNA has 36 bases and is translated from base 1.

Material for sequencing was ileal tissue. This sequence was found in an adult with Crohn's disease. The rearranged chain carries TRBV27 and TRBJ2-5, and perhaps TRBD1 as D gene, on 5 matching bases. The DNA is TGTGCCAGCAGGGGGCTTCAAGAGACCCAGTACTTC. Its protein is CASRGLQETQYF.